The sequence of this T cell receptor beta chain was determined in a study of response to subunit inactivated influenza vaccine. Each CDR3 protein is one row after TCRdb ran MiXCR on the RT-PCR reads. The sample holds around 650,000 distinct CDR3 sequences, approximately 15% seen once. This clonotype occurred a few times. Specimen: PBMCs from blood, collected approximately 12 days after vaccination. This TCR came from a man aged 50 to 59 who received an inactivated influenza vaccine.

Written as DNA, the CDR3 is TGTGCCAGCAGCTTTTTAGTAGCTCCCCATGAGCAGTTCTTC. Translating it yields CASSFLVAPHEQFF. The chain employs TRBV7-2 and TRBJ2-1, with D hard to call. The V and J ends lost 3 bases and 8 bases respectively, with 14 bases between them. There are 14 residues in the CDR3. Per germline, CDR1 SGHTA and CDR2 FQGNSA.